This entry is about one T cell receptor (beta chain). Antigen: not known. This sample was included in a study of a mutant IDH1 vaccine in newly diagnosed glioma. The wider study: Of the patients given treatment, approximately 60% were male and about 40% were female, and a mean age of around 41 years was recorded. Study observations and caveats: Pseudoprogression apparently tracked independently of changes in top peripheral T cell clonotypes.

There are 15 residues in the CDR3. Germline lookup yields CDR1 MNHNS and CDR2 SASEGT. V dropped 5 bases and J dropped 0 bases, with 10 bases sitting between them. As to time point: week 47, end of study. The vaccine gave 300 ug of a 20-mer mutant IDH1 peptide subcutaneously per dose. Here immunoSEQ multiplex PCR was the method, and the copy in TCRdb shows in-frame clones only, minus some. The profile shows about 62,000 clones, around 83% of them singletons. This TCR derives from a man younger than 45 with glioma. The chain couples TRBV6-1 to TRBJ2-2; weak D call: TRBD1 (5 bases). This specimen consisted of PBMCs, obtained from a glioma patient whose treatment included an IDH1 peptide vaccine. DNA of the CDR3: TGTGCCAGCAGTATCAGGGTGGCGAACACCGGGGAGCTGTTTTTT. Protein sequence: CASSIRVANTGELFF.